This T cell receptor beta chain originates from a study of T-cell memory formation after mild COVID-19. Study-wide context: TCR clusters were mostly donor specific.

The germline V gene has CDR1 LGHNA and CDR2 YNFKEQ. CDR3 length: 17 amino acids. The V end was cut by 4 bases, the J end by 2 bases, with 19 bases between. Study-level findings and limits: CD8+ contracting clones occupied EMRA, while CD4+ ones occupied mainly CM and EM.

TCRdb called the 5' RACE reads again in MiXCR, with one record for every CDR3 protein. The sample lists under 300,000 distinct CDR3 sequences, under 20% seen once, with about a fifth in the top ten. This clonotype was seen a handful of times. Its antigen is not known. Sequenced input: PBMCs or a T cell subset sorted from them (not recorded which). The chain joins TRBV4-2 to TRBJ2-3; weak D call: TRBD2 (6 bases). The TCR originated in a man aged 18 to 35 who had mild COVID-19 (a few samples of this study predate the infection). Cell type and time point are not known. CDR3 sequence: CASSPPGGVGNTDTQYF. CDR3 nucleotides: TGTGCCAGCAGCCCTCCCGGCGGGGTGGGAAACACAGATACGCAGTATTTT.